The 26 T cell receptor beta chains below come from one sample, sequenced in a study of blood T cell repertoires in COVID-19. Measured with immunoSEQ multiplex PCR; TCRdb has only the in-frame clones, and not every one. The sample shows hundreds of thousands of clones, approximately 88% of them seen only once. What was sequenced was peripheral blood. These receptors all stem from a man aged 35-49 years with acute or convalescent COVID-19.

The gene calls are TRBV11-1 and TRBJ1-1; 7 nucleotides align to TRBD1. The CDR3 is 14 amino acids. The V and J ends lost 2 bases and 5 bases, in that order; junction bases with no gene match: 5. Germline loops: CDR1 SGHAT, CDR2 FQDESV (reference sequence). This CDR3 is CASSLLYRGTEAFF. The CDR3 nucleotides are TGTGCCAGCAGCTTACTTTACAGGGGAACTGAAGCTTTCTTT.

This clone has ten or more counts. The chain couples TRBV19 to TRBJ2-7; 9 nucleotides align to TRBD1. This CDR3 contains 14 residues. Germline V gene data show CDR1 as LNHDA and CDR2 as SQIVND (reference sequence). V lost 4 bases, J lost 4 bases, and 5 bases stayed unmatched. The CDR3 loop reads CASSTDRGGYEQYF. The CDR3 DNA follows: TGTGCCAGTAGTACGGACAGGGGCGGGTACGAGCAGTACTTC.

The rearrangement uses TRBV7-9 and TRBJ2-1; 7 nucleotides line up with TRBD2. From germline, CDR1 is SEHNR and CDR2 FQNEAQ (reference sequence). The V segment lost 9 bases and the J segment 8 bases; nucleotides outside the gene matches: 10. CDR3 length: 13 amino acids. This chain's CDR3 is CARNQLAFDEQFF. For the CDR3, the DNA is TGTGCCAGGAACCAACTAGCGTTCGATGAGCAGTTCTTC.

The chain carries TRBV29-1 and TRBJ2-7; weak D call: TRBD1 (6 bases). CDR1 SQVTM and CDR2 ANQGSEA come from the germline V gene. CDR3 length: 13 amino acids. V lost 7 bases and J 3 bases, leaving 16 bases between the germline ends. CDR3 sequence (DNA): TGCAGCGCCAAGGACAGCCTTAACTACGAGCAGTACTTC. It encodes CSAKDSLNYEQYF.

The chain couples TRBV12-3 or TRBV12-4 to TRBJ2-1, with D possibly matching TRBD2 (6 bases). The V end lost 7 bases, the J end lost 7 bases, and 14 bases lay between the germline ends. The CDR3 sequence is 13 residues long. CDR3 in amino acids: CASTPGLTNEQFF. The CDR3 DNA reads as TGTGCCAGCACCCCGGGACTCACAAATGAGCAGTTCTTC.

The V and J genes are TRBV30 and TRBJ1-3; D remains ambiguous. Trimming pared 4 bases from V and 4 bases from J, leaving 14 bases between. Per the germline V gene, CDR1 is GTSNPN and CDR2 is SVGIG (reference sequence). There are 14 residues in the CDR3. Here the CDR3 reads CAWTVGGWGNTIYF. CDR3 sequence (DNA): TGTGCCTGGACCGTAGGAGGCTGGGGAAACACCATATATTTT.

The chain is built from TRBV7-9 and TRBJ2-1; D may be TRBD1 (6 bases). From germline, CDR1 is SEHNR and CDR2 FQNEAQ (reference sequence). V was trimmed by 7 bases and J by 4 bases, leaving 23 bases between them. The CDR3 is 17 residues long. CDR3 nucleotides: TGTGCCAGCACCCCTGGGGCAGGGGCGACGGGATACAATGAGCAGTTCTTC. This translates into CASTPGAGATGYNEQFF. Full variable domain (rest looked up from reference TRBV7-9 and TRBJ2-1): DTGVSQNPRHKITKRGQNVTFRCDPISEHNRLYWYRQTLGQGPEFLTYFQNEAQLEKSRLLSDRFSAERPKGSFSTLEIQRTEQGDSAMYLCASTPGAGATGYNEQFFGPGTRLTVL.

The V call is TRBV25-1, the J call TRBJ2-5, with D tentatively TRBD2 (5 bases). V dropped 6 bases and J dropped 5 bases, with 25 bases sitting between them. This CDR3 contains 17 residues. CDR1 and CDR2 from the germline V gene are MGHDK and SYGVNS. Written as DNA, the CDR3 is TGTGCCAGCAGCGGGCCTCGGGGAACCGAGAGTGTGGAGACCCAGTACTTC. Translating gives CASSGPRGTESVETQYF.

The rearrangement links TRBV29-1 to TRBJ1-1; no definite D call. This CDR3 region has 13 residues. The germline V gene encodes CDR1 SQVTM and CDR2 ANQGSEA. V lost 0 bases to trimming and J lost 3 bases, with 8 bases between them. The chain's CDR3 is CSVEDEGYTEAFF. For the CDR3, the DNA is TGCAGCGTTGAAGACGAGGGATACACTGAAGCTTTCTTT.

This chain links TRBV2 with TRBJ1-6, with 8 positions matching TRBD1. The V gene end was trimmed by 4 bases and the J gene end by 9 bases; junction bases not matched to a gene: 5. The germline gives CDR1 SNHLY, CDR2 FYNNEI. The CDR3 length is 14 residues. This CDR3 is CASSVRQGFSPLHF. Here the CDR3 DNA reads TGTGCCAGCAGTGTAAGACAGGGGTTTTCACCCCTCCACTTT.

This chain connects TRBV20-1 to TRBJ1-5; D unresolved. The V end was cut by 3 bases, the J end by 0 bases, with 12 bases between. The CDR3 consists of 15 residues. Germline V CDR1 and CDR2: DFQATT, SNEGSKA (reference sequence). The CDR3 DNA reads as TGCAGTGCTAGTACCGGGGATTATAGCAATCAGCCCCAGCATTTT. Amino acid sequence: CSASTGDYSNQPQHF.

The chain is built from TRBV4-1 and TRBJ1-5, with 7 bases identical to TRBD1. The CDR3 runs to 14 residues. V dropped 0 bases and J dropped 6; count of bases not matched to a gene: 2. Germline loops: CDR1 MGHRA, CDR2 YSYEKL. CDR3: CASSQETGSQPQHF. In DNA form, the CDR3 reads TGCGCCAGCAGCCAAGAGACAGGGAGTCAGCCCCAGCATTTT.

This rearrangement joins TRBV5-1 to TRBJ2-2; 7 positions match TRBD1. CDR3 size: 14 residues. Germline lookup yields CDR1 SGHRS and CDR2 YFSETQ. Trimming removed 9 bases from V and 4 bases from J; junction bases left unmatched: 9. Here the CDR3 DNA reads TGCGCCACCGCCCGGACAGGAGGCACCGGGGAGCTGTTTTTT. It yields the protein CATARTGGTGELFF.

This clone was detected only a few times. At one boundary the junction diverges from the germline segment, which might be a read error. J is TRBJ1-2 and V is TRBV19, with 8 bases that match TRBD1. The CDR3 loop spans 14 amino acids. Germline V gives CDR1 LNHDA, CDR2 SQIVND (reference sequence). CDR3 sequence: CASRRQGTHYGYTF. In nucleotides, the CDR3 is TGTGCCAGTCGTAGACAGGGGACTCACTACGGCTACACCTTC. The full variable domain, its missing parts supplied by reference TRBV19 and TRBJ1-2, is DGGITQSPKYLFRKEGQNVTLSCEQNLNHDAMYWYRQDPGQGLRLIYYSQIVNDFQKGDIAEGYSVSREKKESFPLTVTSAQKNPTAFYLCASRRQGTHYGYTFGSGTRLTVV.

The rearrangement joins TRBV11-3 to TRBJ2-7; the D gene is possibly TRBD1 (6 bases). Trimming took off 4 bases at V and 2 bases at J, with 15 bases between the two ends. The CDR3 totals 15 residues. Germline CDR1 and CDR2: SGHNT and YENEEA. The CDR3 loop is CASSWRAGVAYEQYF. CDR3 sequence (DNA): TGTGCCAGCAGCTGGAGAGCAGGGGTGGCCTACGAGCAGTACTTC. The whole variable domain, filled in from reference TRBV11-3 and TRBJ2-7, reads EAGVVQSPRYKIIEKKQPVAFWCNPISGHNTLYWYLQNLGQGPELLIRYENEEAVDDSQLPKDRFSAERLKGVDSTLKIQPAELGDSAVYLCASSWRAGVAYEQYFGPGTRLTVT.

This sequence joins TRBV5-1 and TRBJ2-7; no clear D. The CDR3 contains 15 residues. Between the trimmed V and J ends, which lost 4 bases and 2 bases, there was a span of 16 bases. Germline V gene data show CDR1 as SGHRS and CDR2 as YFSETQ. This chain's CDR3 is CASSPAILSTYEQYF. The CDR3 nucleotides read TGCGCCAGCAGCCCCGCGATTCTATCCACCTACGAGCAGTACTTC.

The J gene is TRBJ2-7, the V gene TRBV12-3 or TRBV12-4; tentatively, D is TRBD1 (5 bases). This CDR3 is built from 11 residues. The V gene lost 4 bases and the J gene lost 4 bases, with 5 bases spanning the gap. The CDR3 nucleotides read TGTGCCAGCAGTTACAGGTACGAGCAGTACTTC. This translates into CASSYRYEQYF.

The V gene is TRBV12-3 or TRBV12-4, the J gene TRBJ1-2; D ambiguous. V was pared by 6 bases and J by 8 bases, with 13 bases between. The CDR3 runs 12 residues. CDR3 sequence reads: CASSSSGSGYTF. CDR3 nucleotides: TGTGCCAGCAGCTCCTCGGGGTCGGGCTACACCTTC.

CDR3 nucleotide sequence: TGTGCCTGGGCCGCGGGGACTGGAAACACCATATATTTT. It encodes CAWAAGTGNTIYF. The V and J genes are TRBV30 and TRBJ1-3; D unclear. Trimming pared 5 bases from V and 2 bases from J, leaving 10 bases between. In germline, CDR1 is GTSNPN, CDR2 SVGIG (reference sequence). This CDR3 has 13 residues.

The chain links TRBV7-2 to TRBJ2-7; 7 bases agree with TRBD1. The V segment lost 5 bases and the J segment 2 bases; nucleotides outside the gene matches: 6. The CDR3 loop spans 14 amino acids. Germline V gives CDR1 SGHTA, CDR2 FQGNSA. The CDR3 DNA is TGTGCCAGCAGCCTTGACAGGGACACCTACGAGCAGTACTTC. Encoded protein: CASSLDRDTYEQYF.

The chain links TRBV5-1 to TRBJ2-5, with D perhaps TRBD2 (7 bases). V was shortened by 6 bases and J by 4 bases, with 19 bases between the two germline ends. CDR1 is SGHRS, CDR2 YFSETQ, per germline. CDR3 size: 15 residues. The CDR3 DNA sequence: TGCGCCAGCATGGCTTCCCCGGGGGGCCCAGAGACCCAGTACTTC. Translation: CASMASPGGPETQYF.

This clone has more than one count but fewer than ten. The chain employs TRBV5-4 and TRBJ2-1; TRBD2 matches at 7 bases. CDR1 and CDR2 from the germline V gene are SGHNT and YYREEE (reference sequence). The CDR3 has 15 amino acids. V shed 0 bases, J shed 7 bases, and the junction held 7 bases outside the gene matches. CDR3 sequence: CASSLGGSSRNEQFF. Here the CDR3 DNA reads TGTGCCAGCAGCTTGGGCGGGAGCTCTAGGAATGAGCAGTTCTTC.

This clone came up a few times. The genes are TRBV7-8 and TRBJ2-7; no clear D. V lost 1 base, J lost 2 bases, and 12 bases lay in between. This CDR3 is 15 amino acids long. Germline V lookup: CDR1 SGHVS, CDR2 FQNEAQ. The chain's CDR3 is CASSLVPVATYEQYF. CDR3 coding DNA: TGTGCCAGCAGCTTAGTTCCGGTTGCGACCTACGAGCAGTACTTC.

This chain connects TRBV5-8 to TRBJ2-7; weak D call: TRBD1 (6 bases). This CDR3 has 15 amino acids. The germline V gene encodes CDR1 SGHTS and CDR2 YDEGEE. Between the trimmed V and J ends, which lost 5 bases and 3 bases, there was a span of 18 bases. CDR3 residues: CASRSGRDMIYEQYF. CDR3 sequence (DNA): TGTGCCAGCAGATCGGGCCGGGACATGATCTACGAGCAGTACTTC.

This clone was picked up one time. This chain links TRBV5-4 with TRBJ1-1, with a weak D call TRBD1 (5 bases). The germline V gene encodes CDR1 SGHNT and CDR2 YYREEE (reference sequence). V lost 5 bases and J 1 base, leaving 9 bases between the germline ends. CDR3 size: 13 residues. The CDR3 protein is CASRMGGNTEAFF. In DNA form, the CDR3 reads TGTGCCAGCAGAATGGGGGGGAACACTGAAGCTTTCTTT.

This clone showed up just once. V and J are TRBV6-2 or TRBV6-3 and TRBJ1-5; D uncertain. V was cut by 5 bases and J by 7 bases, with 9 bases left in between. The germline V gene encodes CDR1 MNHEY and CDR2 SVGEGT. The CDR3 consists of 12 residues. The CDR3 loop reads CASSVGSQPQHF. The CDR3 DNA follows: TGTGCCAGCAGTGTCGGTAGCCAGCCCCAGCATTTT.